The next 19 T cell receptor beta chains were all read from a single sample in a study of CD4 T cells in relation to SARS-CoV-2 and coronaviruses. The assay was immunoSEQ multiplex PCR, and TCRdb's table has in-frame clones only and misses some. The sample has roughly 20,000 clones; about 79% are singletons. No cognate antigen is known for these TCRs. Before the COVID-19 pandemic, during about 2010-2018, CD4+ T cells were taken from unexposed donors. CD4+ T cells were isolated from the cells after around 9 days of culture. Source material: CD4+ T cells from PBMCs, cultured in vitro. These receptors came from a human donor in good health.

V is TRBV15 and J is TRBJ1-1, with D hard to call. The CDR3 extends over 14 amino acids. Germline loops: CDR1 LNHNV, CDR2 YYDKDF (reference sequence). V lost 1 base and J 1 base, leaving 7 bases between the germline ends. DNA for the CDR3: TGTGCCACCAGCAGAGCACAGAGGAACACTGAAGCTTTCTTT. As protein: CATSRAQRNTEAFF. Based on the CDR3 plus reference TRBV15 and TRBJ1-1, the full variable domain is DAMVIQNPRYQVTQFGKPVTLSCSQTLNHNVMYWYQQKSSQAPKLLFHYYDKDFNNEADTPDNFQSRRPNTSFCFLDIRSPGLGDTAMYLCATSRAQRNTEAFFGQGTRLTVV.

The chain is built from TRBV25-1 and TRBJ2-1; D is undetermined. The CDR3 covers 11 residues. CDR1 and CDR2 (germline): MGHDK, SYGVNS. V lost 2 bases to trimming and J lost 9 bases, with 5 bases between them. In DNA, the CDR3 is TGTGCCAGCAGTGAACTGAGTGAGCAGTTCTTC. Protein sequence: CASSELSEQFF.

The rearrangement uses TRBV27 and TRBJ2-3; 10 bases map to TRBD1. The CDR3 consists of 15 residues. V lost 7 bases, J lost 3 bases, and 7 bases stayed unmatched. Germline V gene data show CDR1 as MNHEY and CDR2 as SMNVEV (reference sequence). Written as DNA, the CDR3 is TGTGCCAGCACCCCTGGACAGGGGGTGACAGATACGCAGTATTTT. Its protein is CASTPGQGVTDTQYF.

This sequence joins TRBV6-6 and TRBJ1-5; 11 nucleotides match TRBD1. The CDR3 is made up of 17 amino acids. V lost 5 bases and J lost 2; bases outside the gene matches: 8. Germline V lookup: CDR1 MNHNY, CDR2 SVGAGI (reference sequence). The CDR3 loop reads CASSQDRGPYGNQPQHF. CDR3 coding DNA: TGTGCCAGCAGTCAGGACAGGGGGCCGTATGGCAATCAGCCCCAGCATTTT.

CDR3 bases: TGTGCCATCAGTGAGTCAGGGGGGGTAATGAACACTGAAGCTTTCTTT. It is translated as CAISESGGVMNTEAFF. The chain links TRBV10-3 to TRBJ1-1; a weak D match, TRBD1 (6 bases). V was clipped by 0 bases and J by 0 bases, with 11 bases between them. The CDR3 length is 16 residues. Germline V lookup: CDR1 ENHRY, CDR2 SYGVKD.

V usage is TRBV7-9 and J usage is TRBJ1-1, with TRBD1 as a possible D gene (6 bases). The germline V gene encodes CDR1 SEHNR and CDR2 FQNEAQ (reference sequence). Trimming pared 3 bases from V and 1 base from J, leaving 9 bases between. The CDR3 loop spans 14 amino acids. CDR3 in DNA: TGTGCCAGCAGCTTGCCGACAGGGAACACTGAAGCTTTCTTT. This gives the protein CASSLPTGNTEAFF.

The DNA for the CDR3 is TGCGCCAGCAGCGGGGGGATAGGGGGGGACAACTCCTACGAGCAGTACTTC. Amino acids: CASSGGIGGDNSYEQYF. The chain carries TRBV5-1 and TRBJ2-7; possible D gene TRBD2, 7 bases. CDR1 and CDR2 from the germline V gene are SGHRS and YFSETQ. The V end was cut by 4 bases, the J end by 0 bases, with 20 bases between. There are 17 residues in the CDR3.

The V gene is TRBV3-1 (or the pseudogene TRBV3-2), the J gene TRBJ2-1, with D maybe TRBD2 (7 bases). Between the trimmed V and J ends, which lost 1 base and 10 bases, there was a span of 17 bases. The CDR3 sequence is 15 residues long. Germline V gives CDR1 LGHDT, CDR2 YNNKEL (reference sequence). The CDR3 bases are TGTGCCAGCAGCCAAGTTAAGGGGGGAGGGAAAGAGCAGTTCTTC. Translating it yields CASSQVKGGGKEQFF.

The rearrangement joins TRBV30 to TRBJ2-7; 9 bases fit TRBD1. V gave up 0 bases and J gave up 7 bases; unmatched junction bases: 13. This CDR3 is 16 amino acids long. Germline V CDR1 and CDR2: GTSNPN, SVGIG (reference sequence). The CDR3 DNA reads TGTGCCTGGAGTGTACTGGACAGGGGCAAAGCGGGGGAGCAGTACTTC. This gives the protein CAWSVLDRGKAGEQYF.

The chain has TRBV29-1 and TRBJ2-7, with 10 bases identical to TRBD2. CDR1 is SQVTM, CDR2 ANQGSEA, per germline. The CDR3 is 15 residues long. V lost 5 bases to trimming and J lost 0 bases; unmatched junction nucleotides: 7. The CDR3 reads CSVYAGTSVSYEQYF. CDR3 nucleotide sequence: TGCAGCGTTTACGCCGGGACTAGCGTCTCCTACGAGCAGTACTTC.

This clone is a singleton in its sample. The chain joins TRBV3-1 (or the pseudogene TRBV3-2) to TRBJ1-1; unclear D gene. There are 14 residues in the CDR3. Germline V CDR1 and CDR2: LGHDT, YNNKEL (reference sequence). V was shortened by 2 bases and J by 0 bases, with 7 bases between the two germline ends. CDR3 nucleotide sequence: TGTGCCAGCAGCCAAACGGGCATGAACACTGAAGCTTTCTTT. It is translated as CASSQTGMNTEAFF.

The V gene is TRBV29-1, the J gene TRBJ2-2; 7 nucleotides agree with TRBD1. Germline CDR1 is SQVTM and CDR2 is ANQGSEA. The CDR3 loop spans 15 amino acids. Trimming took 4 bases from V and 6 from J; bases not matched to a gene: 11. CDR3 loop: CSVGHNRGRAGELFF. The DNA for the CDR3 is TGCAGCGTTGGTCACAACAGGGGTAGGGCCGGGGAGCTGTTTTTT.

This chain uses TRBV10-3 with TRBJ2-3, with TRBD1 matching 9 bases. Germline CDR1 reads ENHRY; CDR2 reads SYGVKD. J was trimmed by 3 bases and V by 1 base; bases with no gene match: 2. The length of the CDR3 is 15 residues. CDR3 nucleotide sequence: TGTGCCATCAGTGAGTACGGGACAGGGACAGATACGCAGTATTTT. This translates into CAISEYGTGTDTQYF.

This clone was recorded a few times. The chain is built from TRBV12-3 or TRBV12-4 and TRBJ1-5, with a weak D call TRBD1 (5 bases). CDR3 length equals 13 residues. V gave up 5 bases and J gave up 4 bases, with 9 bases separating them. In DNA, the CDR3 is TGTGCCAGCAGTCCGGGGCCAAATCAGCCCCAGCATTTT. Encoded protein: CASSPGPNQPQHF.

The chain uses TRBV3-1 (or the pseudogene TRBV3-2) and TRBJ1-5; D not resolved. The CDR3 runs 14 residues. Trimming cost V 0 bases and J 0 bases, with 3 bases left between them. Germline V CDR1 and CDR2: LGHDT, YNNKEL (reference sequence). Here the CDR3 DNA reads TGTGCCAGCAGCCAAGATAATAGCAATCAGCCCCAGCATTTT. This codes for CASSQDNSNQPQHF.

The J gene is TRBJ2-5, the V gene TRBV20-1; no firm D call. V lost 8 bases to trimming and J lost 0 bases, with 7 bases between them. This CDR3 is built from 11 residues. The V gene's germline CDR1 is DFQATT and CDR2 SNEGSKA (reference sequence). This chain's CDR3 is CSSKHQETQYF. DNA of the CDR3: TGCAGTTCGAAACACCAAGAGACCCAGTACTTC.

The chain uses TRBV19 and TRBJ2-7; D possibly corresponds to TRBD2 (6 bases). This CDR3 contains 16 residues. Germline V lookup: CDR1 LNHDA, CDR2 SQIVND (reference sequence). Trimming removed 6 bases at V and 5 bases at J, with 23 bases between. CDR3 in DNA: TGTGCCAGTAGCCCCGATGGGGCAGGGACTGTCCACGAGCAGTACTTC. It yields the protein CASSPDGAGTVHEQYF.

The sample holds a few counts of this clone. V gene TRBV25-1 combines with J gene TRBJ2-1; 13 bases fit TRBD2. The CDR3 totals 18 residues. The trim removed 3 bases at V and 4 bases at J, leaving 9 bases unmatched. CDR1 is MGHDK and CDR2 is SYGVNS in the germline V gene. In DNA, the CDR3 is TGTGCCAGCAGTGATATAGGACTAGCGGGAGTAAATTACAATGAGCAGTTCTTC. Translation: CASSDIGLAGVNYNEQFF.

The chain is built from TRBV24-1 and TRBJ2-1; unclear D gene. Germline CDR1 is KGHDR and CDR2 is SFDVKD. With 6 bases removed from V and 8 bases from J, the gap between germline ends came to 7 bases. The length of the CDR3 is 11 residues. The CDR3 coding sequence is TGTGCCACCAGTACCCTCGATGAGCAGTTCTTC. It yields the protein CATSTLDEQFF.